One and the same sample provided the 30 T cell receptor beta chains below, sequenced in a study of T cell changes during pregnancy in multiple sclerosis. Sequencing was performed with immunoSEQ multiplex PCR; in TCRdb, only in-frame clones are kept and a portion is missing. The data contain roughly 69,000 clones, approximately 89% of them singletons. Sequenced here: peripheral blood, sampled in the second trimester of pregnancy. All receptors come from a female donor with multiple sclerosis, enrolled in a pregnancy study.

This clone was recorded once. This chain links TRBV18 with TRBJ1-3; the match to TRBD1 covers 11 bases. This CDR3 region has 16 residues. Trimming cost V 3 bases and J 4 bases; bases outside gene matches: 5. The germline V gene encodes CDR1 KGHSH and CDR2 LQKENI. In nucleotides, the CDR3 is TGTGCCAGCTCACCTGGACAGGGGGCGAAAGGAAACACCATATATTTT. Protein product: CASSPGQGAKGNTIYF.

This chain connects TRBV27 to TRBJ1-1; 7 nucleotides line up with TRBD1. Germline assignment: CDR1 MNHEY and CDR2 SMNVEV (reference sequence). Trimming took 4 bases from V and 6 from J; bases not matched to a gene: 2. The CDR3 spans 12 residues. DNA of the CDR3: TGTGCCAGCAGTTCAGGGGGAGCTGAAGCTTTCTTT. Translated, it gives CASSSGGAEAFF.

The chain carries TRBV30 and TRBJ1-2; TRBD1 matches 7 bases. The CDR3 spans 14 residues. The J segment lost 4 bases and the V segment lost 4 bases, leaving 9 bases of the junction unmatched. Germline loops: CDR1 GTSNPN, CDR2 SVGIG (reference sequence). CDR3 amino acids: CAWNRGETFYGYTF. DNA of the CDR3: TGTGCCTGGAACAGGGGTGAGACCTTCTATGGCTACACCTTC.

The rearrangement joins TRBV10-1 to TRBJ2-7; 8 nucleotides match TRBD1. Germline V gives CDR1 WNHNN, CDR2 SYGVQD (reference sequence). V dropped 2 bases and J dropped 5; count of bases not matched to a gene: 14. The CDR3 is 17 residues long. CDR3 in DNA: TGCGCCAGCAGTGAGGCAGCCCTGACAGGGGTCGAGGACGAGCAGTACTTC. Amino acids: CASSEAALTGVEDEQYF.

This chain joins TRBV19 and TRBJ1-6; 8 nucleotides match TRBD1. Germline CDR1 and CDR2: LNHDA and SQIVND (reference sequence). This CDR3 has 14 residues. J lost 7 bases, V lost 3 bases, and 2 bases had no gene match. CDR3 protein: CASSINRGNSPLHF. As DNA, the CDR3 is TGTGCCAGTAGTATTAACAGGGGGAATTCACCCCTCCACTTT. The full variable domain, in which reference TRBV19 and TRBJ1-6 provide the parts outside the CDR3, is DGGITQSPKYLFRKEGQNVTLSCEQNLNHDAMYWYRQDPGQGLRLIYYSQIVNDFQKGDIAEGYSVSREKKESFPLTVTSAQKNPTAFYLCASSINRGNSPLHFGNGTRLTVT.

The chain recombines TRBV19 with TRBJ1-5; weak D call: TRBD1 (5 bases). Germline V gene lookup returns CDR1 LNHDA and CDR2 SQIVND (reference sequence). The CDR3 covers 16 residues. V lost 8 bases and J lost 3, with 20 bases in between. The CDR3 nucleotides are TGTGCCAGTCTCGTTGGGGTAGGGGATGACAATCAGCCCCAGCATTTT. This encodes CASLVGVGDDNQPQHF.

This clone was counted once. The V and J genes are TRBV6-5 and TRBJ2-1; TRBD2 matches 11 bases. CDR3 length: 16 residues. Per the germline V gene, CDR1 is MNHEY and CDR2 is SVGAGI. Unmatched junction bases numbered 9, after V lost 4 bases and J lost 7 bases. Written as DNA, the CDR3 is TGTGCCAGCAGTTCCCATCTAGCGGGAGGAAGAAATGAGCAGTTCTTC. Translation: CASSSHLAGGRNEQFF.

The chain couples TRBV6-1 to TRBJ2-2; 7 bases are a match to TRBD1. CDR1 MNHNS and CDR2 SASEGT come from the germline V gene. CDR3 length equals 14 residues. The junction had 5 bases not matched to a gene; V was cut back by 6 bases and J by 4 bases. CDR3 in amino acids: CASRKGAPTGELFF. For the CDR3, the DNA is TGTGCCAGCAGGAAGGGGGCGCCCACCGGGGAGCTGTTTTTT.

The chain uses TRBV7-2 and TRBJ2-7; D ambiguous. The CDR3 length is 13 residues. Germline V gene sequence: CDR1 SGHTA, CDR2 FQGNSA. Deletions cut 5 bases from V and 2 bases from J, with 10 bases between. The CDR3 bases are TGTGCCAGCAGCCTACAGATTACCTACGAGCAGTACTTC. Protein sequence: CASSLQITYEQYF.

The chain carries TRBV6-5 and TRBJ1-4; the D gene is possibly TRBD1 (5 bases). V dropped 4 bases and J dropped 6 bases, with 12 bases sitting between them. Germline CDR1 MNHEY, CDR2 SVGAGI. The CDR3 sequence is 14 residues long. CDR3 in amino acids: CASSSQELHEKLFF. DNA for the CDR3: TGTGCCAGCAGTTCACAGGAACTACATGAAAAACTGTTTTTT.

This chain joins TRBV6-5 and TRBJ2-7; weak D call: TRBD1 (6 bases). CDR1 and CDR2 (germline): MNHEY, SVGAGI. This CDR3 comprises 13 residues. The V gene lost 4 bases and the J gene lost 2 bases, with 9 bases spanning the gap. The CDR3 DNA follows: TGTGCCAGCAGTTTCGACAGGACCTACGAGCAGTACTTC. Translation gives CASSFDRTYEQYF.

CDR3 residues: CASRASGVEVNEQFF. CDR3 DNA: TGCGCCAGCAGAGCTAGCGGGGTAGAAGTGAATGAGCAGTTCTTC. V gene TRBV5-1 combines with J gene TRBJ2-1; 9 positions agree with TRBD2. The CDR3 spans 15 residues. Losses at the gene ends were 5 bases for V and 7 bases for J; bases not matched to a gene: 10. CDR1 is SGHRS, CDR2 YFSETQ, per germline.

The chain joins TRBV2 to TRBJ2-7; 9 nucleotides line up with TRBD1. The length of the CDR3 is 14 residues. The ends lost 1 base at V and 9 bases at J; junction bases unmatched: 7. Germline CDR1 is SNHLY and CDR2 is FYNNEI. This CDR3 reads CASSEGAGTGLQYF. CDR3 nucleotides: TGTGCCAGCAGTGAAGGAGCGGGGACAGGGTTGCAGTACTTC.

For this clone: The junction and the germline gene differ at one end; a read error may be behind it. The chain recombines TRBV19 with TRBJ2-7; TRBD1 agrees at 7 bases. Per germline, CDR1 LNHDA and CDR2 SQIVND (reference sequence). The CDR3 extends over 15 amino acids. The chain's CDR3 is CASSIGPGTDYEQYF. CDR3 sequence (DNA): TGTGCCAGTAGCATAGGTCCCGGGACAGACTACGAGCAGTACTTC.

The CDR3 nucleotides read TGTGCCAGCAGCGTAGCGGGGGACTTGGCCAATGAGCAGTTCTTC. Its translation: CASSVAGDLANEQFF. V and J are TRBV9 and TRBJ2-1; possibly TRBD2 for D (6 bases). Germline CDR1 and CDR2: SGDLS and YYNGEE. This CDR3 comprises 15 residues. V shed 0 bases and J shed 6 bases, with 13 bases lying between them.

The J gene is TRBJ1-2, the V gene TRBV11-2, with 7 bases that match TRBD1. The CDR3 spans 13 residues. Germline-derived CDR1 and CDR2 are SGHAT and FQNNGV. V lost 5 bases and J lost 7; bases outside the gene matches: 7. CDR3 nucleotide sequence: TGTGCCAGCAGCCCTGACAGGGTTGGTGGCTACACCTTC. As protein: CASSPDRVGGYTF. Full variable domain (rest looked up from reference TRBV11-2 and TRBJ1-2): EAGVAQSPRYKIIEKRQSVAFWCNPISGHATLYWYQQILGQGPKLLIQFQNNGVVDDSQLPKDRFSAERLKGVDSTLKIQPAKLEDSAVYLCASSPDRVGGYTFGSGTRLTVV.

The rearrangement links TRBV11-1 to TRBJ2-5, with TRBD1 identical over 9 bases. Trimming cost V 4 bases and J 5 bases; bases outside gene matches: 5. CDR3 length: 14 residues. Germline CDR1 is SGHAT and CDR2 is FQDESV (reference sequence). CDR3 sequence reads: CASSSGQGRETQYF. The CDR3 DNA follows: TGTGCCAGCAGCTCAGGACAGGGGAGGGAGACCCAGTACTTC.

The chain recombines TRBV7-9 with TRBJ1-2; TRBD1 aligns across 7 bases. V gave up 5 bases and J gave up 1 base; unmatched junction bases: 7. CDR1 SEHNR and CDR2 FQNEAQ come from the germline V gene (reference sequence). CDR3 length: 15 residues. CDR3: CASSLRGQRNYGYTF. The DNA of the CDR3 is TGTGCCAGCAGCCTTAGGGGGCAGCGTAACTATGGCTACACCTTC.

The V call is TRBV6-5, the J call TRBJ1-1; a possible D gene is TRBD1 (6 bases). This CDR3 comprises 13 residues. With 4 bases removed from V and 5 bases from J, the gap between germline ends came to 11 bases. Germline CDR1 MNHEY, CDR2 SVGAGI. CDR3 amino acids: CASSFPGATEAFF. The DNA of the CDR3 is TGTGCCAGCAGTTTTCCAGGGGCAACTGAAGCTTTCTTT.

The J gene is TRBJ1-2, the V gene TRBV29-1; no definite D call. This CDR3 spans 14 amino acids. The V end lost 2 bases, the J end lost 1 base, and 11 bases lay between the germline ends. Germline assignment: CDR1 SQVTM and CDR2 ANQGSEA. CDR3 in DNA: TGCAGCGTTGAATTCGCCCAGGTTAACTATGGCTACACCTTC. Protein sequence: CSVEFAQVNYGYTF.

V and J are TRBV6-5 and TRBJ2-1; 13 bases agree with TRBD2. CDR1 and CDR2 (germline): MNHEY, SVGAGI. This CDR3 is built from 15 residues. The trim removed 7 bases at V and 9 bases at J, leaving 9 bases unmatched. The CDR3 DNA sequence: TGTGCCAGCACAGCCGGGACTAGCGGGGAAAGTGAGCAGTTCTTC. Translation: CASTAGTSGESEQFF.

The table lists this clone with a count of one. The chain has TRBV6-5 and TRBJ1-3; 7 positions agree with TRBD1. The V gene's germline CDR1 is MNHEY and CDR2 SVGAGI. CDR3 length: 15 amino acids. The trim removed 4 bases at V and 4 bases at J, leaving 7 bases unmatched. Here the CDR3 DNA reads TGTGCCAGCAGTTTCGACAGGGTACTCGGAAACACCATATATTTT. This gives the protein CASSFDRVLGNTIYF.

The genes are TRBV6-5 and TRBJ2-7, with TRBD1 identical over 10 bases. Germline V gene lookup returns CDR1 MNHEY and CDR2 SVGAGI. V dropped 6 bases and J dropped 7; count of bases not matched to a gene: 6. The CDR3 sequence is 13 residues long. CDR3 DNA: TGTGCCAGCAGCCGACAGGGGGCATGGGAGCAGTACTTC. Translation gives CASSRQGAWEQYF.

This clone appeared a few times. V is TRBV29-1 and J is TRBJ1-1; D is possibly TRBD1 (5 bases). V shed 0 bases and J shed 10 bases, with 9 bases lying between them. Germline V gene sequence: CDR1 SQVTM, CDR2 ANQGSEA. This CDR3 is 11 amino acids long. CDR3 in amino acids: CSVEEGGSAFF. CDR3 bases: TGCAGCGTTGAAGAGGGGGGATCAGCTTTCTTT.

This clone was picked up one time. This chain joins TRBV27 and TRBJ1-1; 8 bases fit TRBD1. The J segment lost 2 bases and the V segment lost 4 bases, leaving 3 bases of the junction unmatched. The CDR3 loop spans 14 amino acids. Germline V gene data show CDR1 as MNHEY and CDR2 as SMNVEV (reference sequence). For the CDR3, the DNA is TGTGCCAGCAGTTCCGGACAGGGAAACACTGAAGCTTTCTTT. It codes for CASSSGQGNTEAFF.

The V call is TRBV19, the J call TRBJ2-1, with a weak D call TRBD1 (6 bases). The V end lost 9 bases, the J end lost 2 bases, and 32 bases lay between the germline ends. Germline V gene sequence: CDR1 LNHDA, CDR2 SQIVND (reference sequence). This CDR3 contains 20 residues. In DNA form, the CDR3 reads TGTGCCAGCCTCGACAGGCATTCTCCGGTGTCCTCTCCCGCCTACAATGAGCAGTTCTTC. It codes for CASLDRHSPVSSPAYNEQFF. Full variable domain (remainder filled in from reference TRBV19 and TRBJ2-1): DGGITQSPKYLFRKEGQNVTLSCEQNLNHDAMYWYRQDPGQGLRLIYYSQIVNDFQKGDIAEGYSVSREKKESFPLTVTSAQKNPTAFYLCASLDRHSPVSSPAYNEQFFGPGTRLTVL.

The chain combines TRBV7-2 with TRBJ1-2; TRBD1 matches 8 bases. V dropped 6 bases and J dropped 8; count of bases not matched to a gene: 11. In germline, CDR1 is SGHTA, CDR2 FQGNSA. This CDR3 contains 14 residues. This CDR3 reads CASRPWTGPWGYTF. CDR3 nucleotide sequence: TGTGCCAGCAGACCTTGGACAGGGCCCTGGGGCTACACCTTC.

This rearrangement joins TRBV11-2 to TRBJ2-2; 7 bases are a match to TRBD2. In germline, CDR1 is SGHAT, CDR2 FQNNGV. Trimming cost V 5 bases and J 9 bases; bases outside gene matches: 6. The CDR3 totals 13 residues. The CDR3 spells CASSNLAGRELFF. CDR3 DNA: TGTGCCAGCAGCAATTTAGCGGGTCGGGAGCTGTTTTTT.

The chain recombines TRBV2 with TRBJ2-7; tentatively, D is TRBD1 (6 bases). V shed 2 bases and J shed 3 bases, with 8 bases lying between them. From germline, CDR1 is SNHLY and CDR2 FYNNEI. This CDR3 is built from 13 residues. CDR3 nucleotides: TGTGCCAGCAGTGAAACAGGGATCTACGAGCAGTACTTC. Translation gives CASSETGIYEQYF.

The CDR3 coding sequence is TGTGCCAGCTCACACACCATGAGGGCCAACGTCCTGACTTTC. It encodes CASSHTMRANVLTF. The chain links TRBV18 to TRBJ2-6; unclear D gene. CDR3 length: 14 amino acids. V lost 4 bases to trimming and J lost 5 bases, with 9 bases between them. Germline V gene sequence: CDR1 KGHSH, CDR2 LQKENI.